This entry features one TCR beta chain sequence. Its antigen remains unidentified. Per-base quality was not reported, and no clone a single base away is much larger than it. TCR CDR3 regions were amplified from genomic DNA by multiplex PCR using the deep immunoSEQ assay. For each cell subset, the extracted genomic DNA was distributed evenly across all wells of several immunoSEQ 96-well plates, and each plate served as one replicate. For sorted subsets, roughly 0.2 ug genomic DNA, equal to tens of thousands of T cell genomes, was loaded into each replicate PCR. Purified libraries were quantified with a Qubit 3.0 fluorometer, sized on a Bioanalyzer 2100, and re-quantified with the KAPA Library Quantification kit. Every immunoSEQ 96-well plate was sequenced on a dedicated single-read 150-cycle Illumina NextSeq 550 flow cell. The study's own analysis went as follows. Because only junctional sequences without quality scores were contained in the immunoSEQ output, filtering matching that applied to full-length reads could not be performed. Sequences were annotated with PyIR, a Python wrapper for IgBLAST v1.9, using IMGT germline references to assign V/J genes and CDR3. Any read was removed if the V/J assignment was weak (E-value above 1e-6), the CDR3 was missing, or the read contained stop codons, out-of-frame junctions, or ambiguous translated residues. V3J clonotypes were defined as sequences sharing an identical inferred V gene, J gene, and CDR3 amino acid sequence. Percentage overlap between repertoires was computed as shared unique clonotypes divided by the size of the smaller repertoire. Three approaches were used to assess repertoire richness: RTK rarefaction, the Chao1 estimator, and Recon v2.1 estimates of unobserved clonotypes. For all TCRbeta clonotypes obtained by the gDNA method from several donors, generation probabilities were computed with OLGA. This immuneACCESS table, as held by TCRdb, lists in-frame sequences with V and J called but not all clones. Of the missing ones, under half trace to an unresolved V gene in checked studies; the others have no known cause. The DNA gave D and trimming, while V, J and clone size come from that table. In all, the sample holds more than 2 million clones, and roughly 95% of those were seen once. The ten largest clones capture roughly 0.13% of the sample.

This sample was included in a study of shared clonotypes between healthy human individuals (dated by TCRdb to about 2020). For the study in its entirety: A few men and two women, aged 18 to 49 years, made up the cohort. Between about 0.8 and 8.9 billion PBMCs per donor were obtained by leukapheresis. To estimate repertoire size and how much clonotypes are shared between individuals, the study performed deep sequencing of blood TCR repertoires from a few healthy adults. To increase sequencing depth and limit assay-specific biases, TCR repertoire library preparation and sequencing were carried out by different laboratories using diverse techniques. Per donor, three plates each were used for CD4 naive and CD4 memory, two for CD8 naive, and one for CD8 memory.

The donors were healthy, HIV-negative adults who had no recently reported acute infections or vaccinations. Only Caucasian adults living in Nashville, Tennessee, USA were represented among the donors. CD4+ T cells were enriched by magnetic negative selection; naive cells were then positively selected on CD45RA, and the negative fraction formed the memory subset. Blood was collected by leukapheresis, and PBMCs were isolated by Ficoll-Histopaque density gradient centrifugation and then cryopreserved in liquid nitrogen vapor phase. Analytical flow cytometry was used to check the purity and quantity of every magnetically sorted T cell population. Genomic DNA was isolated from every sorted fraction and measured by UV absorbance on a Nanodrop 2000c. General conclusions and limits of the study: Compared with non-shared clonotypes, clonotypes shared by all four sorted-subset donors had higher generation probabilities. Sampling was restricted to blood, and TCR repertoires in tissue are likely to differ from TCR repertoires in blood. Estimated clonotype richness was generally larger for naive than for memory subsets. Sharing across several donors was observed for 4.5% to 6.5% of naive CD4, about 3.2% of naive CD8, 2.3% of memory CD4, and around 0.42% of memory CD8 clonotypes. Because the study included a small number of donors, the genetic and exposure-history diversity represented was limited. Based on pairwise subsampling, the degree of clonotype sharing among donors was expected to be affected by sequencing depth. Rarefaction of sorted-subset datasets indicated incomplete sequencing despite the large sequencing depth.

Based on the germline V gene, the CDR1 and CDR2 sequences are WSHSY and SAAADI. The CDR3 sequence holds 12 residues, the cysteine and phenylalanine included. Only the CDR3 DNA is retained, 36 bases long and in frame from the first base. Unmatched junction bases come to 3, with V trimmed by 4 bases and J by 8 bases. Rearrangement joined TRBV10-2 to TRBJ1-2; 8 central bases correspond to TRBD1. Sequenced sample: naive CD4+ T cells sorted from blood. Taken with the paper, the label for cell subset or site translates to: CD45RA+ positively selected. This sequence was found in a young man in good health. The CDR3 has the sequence CASSAGGLGYTF. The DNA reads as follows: TGCGCCAGCAGTGCAGGGGGCCTGGGCTACACCTTC.